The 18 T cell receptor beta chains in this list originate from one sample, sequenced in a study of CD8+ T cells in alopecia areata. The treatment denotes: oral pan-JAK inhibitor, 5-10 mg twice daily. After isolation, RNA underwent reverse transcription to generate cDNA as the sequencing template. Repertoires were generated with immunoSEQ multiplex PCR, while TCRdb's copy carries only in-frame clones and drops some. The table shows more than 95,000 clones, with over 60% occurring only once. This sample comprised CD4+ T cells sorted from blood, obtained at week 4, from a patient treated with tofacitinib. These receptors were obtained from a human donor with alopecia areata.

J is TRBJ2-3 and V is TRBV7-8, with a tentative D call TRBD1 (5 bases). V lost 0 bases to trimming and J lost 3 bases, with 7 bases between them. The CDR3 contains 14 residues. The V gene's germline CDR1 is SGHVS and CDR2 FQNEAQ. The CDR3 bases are TGTGCCAGCAGCTTAGCGGGGCGTACAGATACGCAGTATTTT. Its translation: CASSLAGRTDTQYF.

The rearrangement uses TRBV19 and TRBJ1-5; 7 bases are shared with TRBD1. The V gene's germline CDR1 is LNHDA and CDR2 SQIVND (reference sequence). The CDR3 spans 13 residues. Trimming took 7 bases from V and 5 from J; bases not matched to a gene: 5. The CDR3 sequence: CASTWDSDQPQHF. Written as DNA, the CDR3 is TGTGCCAGTACCTGGGACAGCGATCAGCCCCAGCATTTT.

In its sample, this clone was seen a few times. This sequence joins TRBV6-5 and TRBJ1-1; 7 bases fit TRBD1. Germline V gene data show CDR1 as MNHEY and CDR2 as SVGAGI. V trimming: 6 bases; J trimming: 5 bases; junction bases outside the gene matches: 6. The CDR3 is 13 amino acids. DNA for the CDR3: TGTGCCAGCAGCCTGGACAGGCGGACTGAAGCTTTCTTT. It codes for CASSLDRRTEAFF.

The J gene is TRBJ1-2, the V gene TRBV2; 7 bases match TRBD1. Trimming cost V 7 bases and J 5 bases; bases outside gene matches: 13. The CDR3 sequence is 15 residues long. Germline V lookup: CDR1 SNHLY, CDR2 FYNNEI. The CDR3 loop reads CASTKERGQRYGYTF. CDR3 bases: TGTGCCAGCACCAAAGAGAGGGGACAGAGGTATGGCTACACCTTC.

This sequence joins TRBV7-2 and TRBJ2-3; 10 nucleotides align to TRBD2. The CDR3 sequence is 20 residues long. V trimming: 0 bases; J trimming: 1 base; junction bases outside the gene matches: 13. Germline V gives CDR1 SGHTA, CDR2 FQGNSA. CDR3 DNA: TGTGCCAGCAGCTTAGCCCCTACTAGCGGGAACCGGTTTGGCACAGATACGCAGTATTTT. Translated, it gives CASSLAPTSGNRFGTDTQYF.

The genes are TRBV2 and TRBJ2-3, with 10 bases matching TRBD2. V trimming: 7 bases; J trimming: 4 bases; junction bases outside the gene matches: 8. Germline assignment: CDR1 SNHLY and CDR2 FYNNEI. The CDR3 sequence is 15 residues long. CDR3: CASTEREGRADTQYF. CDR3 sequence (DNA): TGTGCCAGCACGGAGCGGGAGGGGCGCGCAGATACGCAGTATTTT.

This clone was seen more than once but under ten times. The CDR3 reads CASSLAGMGSGANVLTF. CDR3 coding DNA: TGCGCCAGCAGCTTGGCCGGTATGGGCTCTGGGGCCAACGTCCTGACTTTC. The chain employs TRBV5-1 and TRBJ2-6; unclear D gene. The CDR3 runs 17 residues. CDR1 is SGHRS and CDR2 is YFSETQ in the germline V gene. The V end lost 0 bases, the J end lost 0 bases, and 10 bases lay between the germline ends. Looking up the rest from reference TRBV5-1 and TRBJ2-6 gives the full variable domain: KAGVTQTPRYLIKTRGQQVTLSCSPISGHRSVSWYQQTPGQGLQFLFEYFSETQRNKGNFPGRFSGRQFSNSRSEMNVSTLELGDSALYLCASSLAGMGSGANVLTFGAGSRLTVL.

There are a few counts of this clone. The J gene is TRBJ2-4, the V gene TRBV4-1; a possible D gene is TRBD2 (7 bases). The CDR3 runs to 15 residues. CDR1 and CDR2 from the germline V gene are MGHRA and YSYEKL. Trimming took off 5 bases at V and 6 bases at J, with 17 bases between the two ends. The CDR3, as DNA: TGCGCCAGCAGCTGGCCGGGGGGCAAGGGAAACATTCAGTACTTC. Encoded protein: CASSWPGGKGNIQYF.

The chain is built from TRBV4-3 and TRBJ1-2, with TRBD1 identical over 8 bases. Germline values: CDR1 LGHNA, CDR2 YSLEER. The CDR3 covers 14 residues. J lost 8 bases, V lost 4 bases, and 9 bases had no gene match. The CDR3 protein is CASSRIPGGHGYTF. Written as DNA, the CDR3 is TGCGCCAGCAGCCGTATTCCAGGGGGCCACGGCTACACCTTC.

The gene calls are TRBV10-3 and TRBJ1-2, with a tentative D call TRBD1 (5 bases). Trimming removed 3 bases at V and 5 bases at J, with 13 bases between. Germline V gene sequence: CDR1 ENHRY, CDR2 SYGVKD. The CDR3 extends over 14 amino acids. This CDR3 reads CAISDRTIGYGYTF. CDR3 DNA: TGTGCCATCAGTGATCGGACAATAGGATATGGCTACACCTTC.

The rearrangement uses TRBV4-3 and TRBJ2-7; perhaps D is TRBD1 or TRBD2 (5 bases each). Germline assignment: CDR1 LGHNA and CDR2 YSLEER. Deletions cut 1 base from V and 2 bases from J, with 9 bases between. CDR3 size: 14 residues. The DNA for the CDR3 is TGCGCCAGCAGCCAAGGGGACCTAGCCTACGAGCAGTACTTC. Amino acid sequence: CASSQGDLAYEQYF.

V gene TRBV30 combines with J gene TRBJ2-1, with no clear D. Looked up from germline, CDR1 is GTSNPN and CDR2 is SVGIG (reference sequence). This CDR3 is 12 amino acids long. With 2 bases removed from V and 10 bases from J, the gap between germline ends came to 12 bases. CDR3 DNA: TGTGCCTGGAGTAAAGGTGTGGGAGAGCAGTTCTTC. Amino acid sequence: CAWSKGVGEQFF. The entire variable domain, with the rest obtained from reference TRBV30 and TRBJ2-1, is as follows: SQTIHQWPATLVQPVGSPLSLECTVEGTSNPNLYWYRQAAGRGLQLLFYSVGIGQISSEVPQNLSASRPQDRQFILSSKKLLLSDSGFYLCAWSKGVGEQFFGPGTRLTVL.

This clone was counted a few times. DNA for the CDR3: TGTGCCAGCAGCCGGGCTATTCTCTACGAGCAGTACTTC. This sequence encodes CASSRAILYEQYF. The genes are TRBV14 and TRBJ2-7; D remains unclear. Germline V gene data show CDR1 as SGHDN and CDR2 as FVKESK. This CDR3 is built from 13 residues. V was shortened by 4 bases and J by 3 bases, with 10 bases between the two germline ends.

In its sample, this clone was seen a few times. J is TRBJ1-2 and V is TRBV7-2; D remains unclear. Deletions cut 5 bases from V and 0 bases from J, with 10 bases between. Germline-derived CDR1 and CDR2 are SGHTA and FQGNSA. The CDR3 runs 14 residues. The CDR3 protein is CASSPVAANYGYTF. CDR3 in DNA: TGTGCCAGCAGCCCCGTGGCAGCTAACTATGGCTACACCTTC.

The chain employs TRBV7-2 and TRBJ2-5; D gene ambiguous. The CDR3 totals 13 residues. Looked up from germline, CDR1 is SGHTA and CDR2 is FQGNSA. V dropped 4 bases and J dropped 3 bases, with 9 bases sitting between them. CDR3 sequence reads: CASSSDQEETQYF. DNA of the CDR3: TGTGCCAGCAGCTCCGACCAAGAAGAGACCCAGTACTTC.

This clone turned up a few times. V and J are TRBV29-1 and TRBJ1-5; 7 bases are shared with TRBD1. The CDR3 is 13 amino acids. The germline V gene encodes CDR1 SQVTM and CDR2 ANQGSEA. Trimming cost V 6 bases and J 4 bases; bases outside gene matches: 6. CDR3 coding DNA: TGCAGCGTGGGGACAGACCCTAATCAGCCCCAGCATTTT. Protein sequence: CSVGTDPNQPQHF.

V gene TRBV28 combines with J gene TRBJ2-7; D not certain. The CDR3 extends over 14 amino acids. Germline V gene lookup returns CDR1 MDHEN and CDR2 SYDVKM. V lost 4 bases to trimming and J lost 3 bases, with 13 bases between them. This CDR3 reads CASSSPAVIYEQYF. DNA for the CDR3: TGTGCCAGCAGTTCCCCGGCGGTGATCTACGAGCAGTACTTC.

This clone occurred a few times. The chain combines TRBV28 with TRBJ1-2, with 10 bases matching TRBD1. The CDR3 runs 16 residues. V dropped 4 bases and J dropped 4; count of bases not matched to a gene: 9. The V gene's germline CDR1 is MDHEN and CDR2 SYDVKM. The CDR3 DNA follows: TGTGCCAGCAGTTCCCGGTGGGACAGGGGCGGCTATGGCTACACCTTC. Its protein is CASSSRWDRGGYGYTF.